This T cell receptor beta chain was sequenced for a study of shared clonotypes between healthy human individuals. The CDR3 loop spans 17 amino acids. V was cut by 0 bases and J by 1 base, with 16 bases left in between. The germline gives CDR1 LNHNV, CDR2 YYDKDF (reference sequence). Positive CCR7 selection of CD45RO-negative cells yielded the naive CD8 cells, and terminally differentiated effector memory CD45RA+ cells were excluded. The method was immunoSEQ multiplex PCR; TCRdb's version includes in-frame clones alone and lacks a portion of them. Of 2 million to 2.5 million clones listed, 85% to 95% were seen once; the top ten hold more than 0.95%.

The clonotype was recovered from a young man in good health. The chain uses TRBV15 and TRBJ2-7, with a weak D call TRBD2 (6 bases). Material: naive CD8+ T cells sorted from blood. CDR3 bases: TGTGCCACCAGCAGAGACCCCTTAGCGGAAGGGTCCTACGAGCAGTACTTC. It codes for CATSRDPLAEGSYEQYF. Full variable domain (outside the CDR3, taken from reference TRBV15 and TRBJ2-7): DAMVIQNPRYQVTQFGKPVTLSCSQTLNHNVMYWYQQKSSQAPKLLFHYYDKDFNNEADTPDNFQSRRPNTSFCFLDIRSPGLGDTAMYLCATSRDPLAEGSYEQYFGPGTRLTVT.